The present T cell receptor beta chain was sequenced within a study of blood T cell repertoires in COVID-19 (dated by TCRdb to 2018 to 2020). Regarding the study in general: The collaborator samples originated in the United States, Italy and Spain and spanned the acute and convalescent phases of COVID-19. The material from the prospective study consisted of cDNA or gDNA derived from T cells, B-cell-depleted T cells, or PBMCs. Deeply sampled blood TCRbeta repertoires from subjects exposed to, actively infected with, or recovered from COVID-19 were included in the dataset. The repertoires were made available in a free public database intended to serve as a resource for research on the immune response to SARS-CoV-2. Samples were obtained from the ongoing ImmuneRACE study (first 160 participants) and from over 1,000 subjects provided by 6 global collaborators. A de-identified subject ID, COVID-19 status, age in years and sex were almost always included in the sample metadata. Where available, HLA class I and class II types were obtained from metadata supplied by the sample provider rather than from assay-based typing. Broader findings and caveats from the paper: Clinical and demographic metadata were provided uncurated, with the amount varying by source and participant.

Worth noting for this clone: Its binding antigen is unknown. One base away there is no much larger clone; base qualities are not given.

Inclusive of the bounding cysteine and phenylalanine, the CDR3 is 15 residues long. The DNA shown is the 45-base CDR3, in frame from base 1. TCRbeta CDR3 regions were amplified from genomic DNA by means of the immunoSEQ Assay, a bias-controlled multiplex PCR. In the original analysis: The number of nucleated cells in each sample was estimated by amplification of reference gene primers within the assay. To quantify the absolute abundance of each unique TCRbeta CDR3 rearrangement, sequence reads were collapsed and filtered. Productive Simpson clonality was computed per sample as the square root of Simpson's diversity index over productive rearrangements. This immuneACCESS table, as held by TCRdb, lists in-frame sequences with V and J called but not all clones. Of the missing ones, under half trace to an unresolved V gene in checked studies; the others have no known cause. V and J calls and clone size are given by that table; D and trimming were obtained from the DNA. For this sample the table gives a few hundred thousand clones, of which about 91% were detected only once. The leading ten clones occupy 6.9% of the sample.

Another Seattle source contributed samples from volunteer blood donors who had recovered from COVID-19. Collaborating institutions collected whole blood in K2EDTA tubes following their own protocols. Collaborator samples were shipped for TCRbeta analysis as frozen whole blood, isolated PBMCs, or DNA extracted from either sample type. This chain joins TRBV21-1 to TRBJ1-1. TRBV21-1 corresponds to a pseudogene. The TCR comes from a woman aged 30 to 39 who had recovered from COVID-19. Material: peripheral blood. The CDR3 corresponds to CASSKGGVLNTEAFF. The DNA is TGTGCCAGCAGCAAAGGGGGGGTTCTGAACACTGAAGCTTTCTTT.